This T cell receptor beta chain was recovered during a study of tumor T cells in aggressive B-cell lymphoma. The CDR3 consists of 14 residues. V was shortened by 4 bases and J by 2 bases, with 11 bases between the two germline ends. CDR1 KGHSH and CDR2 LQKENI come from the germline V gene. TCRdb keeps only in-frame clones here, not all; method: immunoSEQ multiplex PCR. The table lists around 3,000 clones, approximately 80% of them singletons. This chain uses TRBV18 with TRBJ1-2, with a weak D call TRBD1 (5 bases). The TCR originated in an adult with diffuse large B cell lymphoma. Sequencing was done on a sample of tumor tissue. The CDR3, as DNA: TGTGCCAGCTCACGGGATCGACAGAACTATGGCTACACCTTC. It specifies CASSRDRQNYGYTF.